The following is a T cell receptor (beta chain) sequence with its context. No cognate antigen has been identified for it. The input lacks base qualities; no much larger clone sits a single base away. Donors were healthy HIV-negative adults with no recently reported acute infections or vaccinations. Every donor was a Caucasian adult residing in Nashville, Tennessee, USA. For unsorted samples, roughly 91 million PBMCs were counted, and genomic DNA was extracted using the QIAamp DNA Blood Mini kit. Blood was obtained by leukapheresis, after which PBMCs were separated by Ficoll-Histopaque density gradient centrifugation and cryopreserved in liquid nitrogen vapor phase. Using the deep immunoSEQ assay, TCR CDR3 regions were amplified from genomic DNA by multiplex PCR. For each cell subset, the extracted genomic DNA was distributed evenly across all wells of several immunoSEQ 96-well plates, and each plate served as one replicate. For unsorted PBMC, about 300 ng of genomic DNA, equivalent to approximately 30,000 T cell genomes, went into each replicate PCR. Genomic DNA from unsorted PBMC was sequenced over ten immunoSEQ deep assay plates. Purified libraries were measured with a Qubit 3.0 fluorometer, size-checked on a Bioanalyzer 2100, and measured again with the KAPA Library Quantification kit. Every immunoSEQ 96-well plate was sequenced on a separate single-read 150-cycle Illumina NextSeq 550 flow cell. For the original study's pipeline: The immunoSEQ output contained only junctional sequences without quality scores, so filtering could not match that applied to full-length reads. Sequences were annotated with PyIR, a Python wrapper for IgBLAST v1.9, using IMGT germline references to assign V/J genes and CDR3. Reads were removed for weak V/J assignments (E-value above 1e-6), missing CDR3, stop codons, out-of-frame junctions, or ambiguous translated residues. A V3J clonotype was defined by an identical inferred V gene, J gene, and CDR3 amino acid sequence. Percentage overlap between repertoires was computed as shared unique clonotypes divided by the size of the smaller repertoire. Richness of each repertoire was evaluated using RTK rarefaction, the Chao1 estimator, and Recon v2.1 estimates of unobserved clonotypes. TCRdb re-hosts the immuneACCESS table, in-frame sequences only. Its copies lack some clones; in the studies checked, an unresolved V gene accounts for under half of them, and the cause for the rest is not known. V and J calls and clone size are given by that table; D and trimming were obtained from the DNA. This sample is represented by 490,000 or so clones; around three quarters of them were singletons. Clones ranked in the top ten supply about 12% of the sample.

The CDR3, cysteine through phenylalanine, is 15 amino acids long. Only CDR3 DNA is held: 45 bases, read in frame from base 1. Unmatched junction bases come to 6, with V trimmed by 5 bases and J by 0 bases. CDR1 and CDR2 are drawn from the germline V gene: SGHAT, FQNNGV. The data are from a study of shared clonotypes between healthy human individuals (dated by TCRdb to the early 2020s). Describing the broader study: The cohort comprised a couple of women and a few men aged 18 to 49 years. To estimate repertoire size and how much clonotype sharing occurs between individuals, the study deeply sequenced the blood TCR repertoires of several healthy adults. To increase sequencing depth and limit assay-specific biases, TCR repertoire library preparation and sequencing were carried out by different laboratories using diverse techniques. Each donor's leukapheresis produced roughly between roughly 0.85 and 10 billion PBMCs. What the authors observed across the whole study: Sampling was restricted to blood, and TCR repertoires in tissue are likely to differ from TCR repertoires in blood. Based on pairwise subsampling, the degree of clonotype sharing among donors was expected to be affected by sequencing depth. The small number of donors limited the genetic and exposure-history diversity represented.

The specimen was PBMCs. The receptor chain draws on TRBV11-2 and TRBJ2-7; a stretch of 8 junction bases matches TRBD2. This sequence was found in a woman aged 40 to 50 in good health. Some clones in this sample may be carry-over from other donors' samples. In nucleotide form, the sequence is TGTGCCAGCAGCCAGCGTAGCGGGAACTCCTACGAGCAGTACTTC. Translated, this is CASSQRSGNSYEQYF.